This T cell receptor (beta chain) stems from a study of cytomegalovirus exposure and HLA in healthy donors. Study context: Ancestry clustering placed around four fifths of around 400 genotyped donors in the Caucasian-associated cluster.

For this clone: Its antigen is currently unknown.

The PCR contained 60 Vbeta and 13 Jbeta primers. As originally analysed: There were around 78 million unique TCR beta chains by a later count, and approximately 11 million of them were shared. The assay was immunoSEQ multiplex PCR, and TCRdb's table has in-frame clones only and misses some. D and trimming come from the DNA, and the V and J calls and clone size come from that table. The repertoire holds approximately 140,000 clones, 70% to 80% seen once, with roughly 3.6% in the top ten. J gave up 7 bases and V 5 bases, and 15 bases lay outside the gene matches. The CDR3 sequence is 16 residues long. Germline V gene sequence: CDR1 SGHVS, CDR2 FNYEAQ. Findings and limits, study-wide: Sequencing likely generated an artifact that appeared as a cluster of highly shared sequence variants.

The sequence was obtained from a human donor in good health. Source material: PBMCs. This chain connects TRBV7-6 to TRBJ2-7, with 9 bases that match TRBD1. The CDR3 region is CASSPRAGTGSVEQYF. In DNA form, the CDR3 reads TGTGCCAGCAGCCCCCGAGCTGGGACAGGGAGTGTGGAGCAGTACTTC.